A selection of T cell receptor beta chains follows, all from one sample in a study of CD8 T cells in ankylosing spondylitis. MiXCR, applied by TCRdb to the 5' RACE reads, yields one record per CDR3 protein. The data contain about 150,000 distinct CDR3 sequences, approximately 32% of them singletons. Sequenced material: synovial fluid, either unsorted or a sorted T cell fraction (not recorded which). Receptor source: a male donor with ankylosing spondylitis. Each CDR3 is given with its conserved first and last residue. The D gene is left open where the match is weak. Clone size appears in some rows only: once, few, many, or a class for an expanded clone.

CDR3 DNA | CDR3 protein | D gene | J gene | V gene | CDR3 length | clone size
TGTGCCAGCAATCGGGACAGGGGACACACTGAAGCTTTCTTT | CASNRDRGHTEAFF | TRBD1 | TRBJ1-1 | TRBV12-3/TRBV12-4 | 14 | -
TGTGCCATCAAAAGACAGCACACAGATACGCAGTATTTT | CAIKRQHTDTQYF | - | TRBJ2-3 | TRBV12-3/TRBV12-4 | 13 | many
TGTGCCAGTAGTGCGACAGGGGGCTCCAAGCAGTATTTT | CASSATGGSKQYF | TRBD1 | TRBJ2-3 | TRBV19 | 13 | -
TGTGCCAGCAGCTTTAATAGCGGGGCCCAAGAGACCCAGTACTTC | CASSFNSGAQETQYF | TRBD2 | TRBJ2-5 | TRBV5-6 | 15 | -
TGTGCCAGCACAAGGGAGGGTGGCACTGAAGCTTTCTTT | CASTREGGTEAFF | - | TRBJ1-1 | TRBV2 | 13 | many
TGTGCCAGCAGCTCGGGACAGGCGTACTTTGAAGCTTTCTTT | CASSSGQAYFEAFF | TRBD1 | TRBJ1-1 | TRBV7-9 | 14 | few
TGCGCCAGCAGCACGGGACAGGCCCCCTACGAGCAGTACTTC | CASSTGQAPYEQYF | TRBD1 | TRBJ2-7 | TRBV5-1 | 14 | few
TGTGCCCCCGTAACGTTAGGGGGTTCATATGGCTACACCTTC | CAPVTLGGSYGYTF | - | TRBJ1-2 | TRBV28 | 14 | -
TGCGCCAGCAGCTTGGGACAGGGAAAATCGTCCTACGAGCAGTACTTC | CASSLGQGKSSYEQYF | TRBD1 | TRBJ2-7 | TRBV5-1 | 16 | many
TGTGCCACCCGGGGGGCCACCTACAATGAGCAGTTCTTC | CATRGATYNEQFF | - | TRBJ2-1 | TRBV10-3 | 13 | -
TGTGCCAGCAGTCAGGCGGGGCCCACAGATACGCAGTATTTT | CASSQAGPTDTQYF | - | TRBJ2-3 | TRBV7-2 | 14 | many
TGCAGTGCTAGAAAGCCCGGAGGTGGCTCCTACGAGCAGTACTTC | CSARKPGGGSYEQYF | - | TRBJ2-7 | TRBV20-1 | 15 | many
TGCAGTGCTAGAGATCAGTTTTGGGGGGGCGGGGAGACCCAGTACTTC | CSARDQFWGGGETQYF | - | TRBJ2-5 | TRBV20-1 | 16 | -
TGTGCCAGCAGCGACGCCTTGTGGCGGTACAATCAGCCCCAGCATTTT | CASSDALWRYNQPQHF | - | TRBJ1-5 | TRBV6-1 | 16 | few
TGTGCCAGCAGTTTTGCCTCCTTAGGAAGGAGAGGGGCCAACGTCCTGACTTTC | CASSFASLGRRGANVLTF | - | TRBJ2-6 | TRBV27 | 18 | many
TGCGCCAGCAGCCGCCTCACGGGGGGCCTCACCGGGGAGCTGTTTTTT | CASSRLTGGLTGELFF | - | TRBJ2-2 | TRBV5-1 | 16 | -
TGTGCCAGCAGCTCCAACCGACAGACCGAAGCTTTCTTT | CASSSNRQTEAFF | - | TRBJ1-1 | TRBV7-3 | 13 | -
TGTGCCAGCAGCTTTTTCGCAGGGGCCTCCTACGAGCAGTACTTC | CASSFFAGASYEQYF | - | TRBJ2-7 | TRBV12-3/TRBV12-4 | 15 | -
TGTGCCAGCAGTGAAGGAGGAGGAGGGGAGGGTAGAGAGACCCAGTACTTC | CASSEGGGGEGRETQYF | TRBD2 | TRBJ2-5 | TRBV6-1 | 17 | -
TGTGCCAGCAGCTTGGGGGCTTGGAACATGAACACTGAAGCTTTCTTT | CASSLGAWNMNTEAFF | - | TRBJ1-1 | TRBV13 | 16 | -
TGTGCCAGCAGTCAGAACAGGGTGGCACCCCTCCACTTT | CASSQNRVAPLHF | - | TRBJ1-6 | TRBV6-6 | 13 | -
TGTGCCAGCAGCCAAGGACTAGCGTCATACAATGAGCAGTTCTTC | CASSQGLASYNEQFF | TRBD2 | TRBJ2-1 | TRBV13 | 15 | -
TGTGCCAGCAGTTTAATTAGGACTGAAAAACTGTTTTTT | CASSLIRTEKLFF | - | TRBJ1-4 | TRBV12-3/TRBV12-4 | 13 | -
TGTGCCAGCAGATTAATAGGGCAGAACACCGGGGAGCTGTTTTTT | CASRLIGQNTGELFF | - | TRBJ2-2 | TRBV2 | 15 | -
TGCGCCAGCAGCACATCTCCCAGGGGGTCTGTAGCTAACTATGGCTACACCTTC | CASSTSPRGSVANYGYTF | TRBD1 | TRBJ1-2 | TRBV5-1 | 18 | many
TGTGCCAGCAGGAGGACCGACTATGGCTACACCTTC | CASRRTDYGYTF | - | TRBJ1-2 | TRBV6-2/TRBV6-3 | 12 | -
TGTGCCAGCAGCTTAAGACTAGCCCCTAGCACAGATACGCAGTATTTT | CASSLRLAPSTDTQYF | TRBD2 | TRBJ2-3 | TRBV11-1 | 16 | -
TGTGCCAGCAGCTTGGAGGGGGTCACAGATACGCAGTATTTT | CASSLEGVTDTQYF | - | TRBJ2-3 | TRBV5-4 | 14 | -
TGTGCCAGCACCGGCAGCTACTTAGGTTCTTTCTTT | CASTGSYLGSFF | - | TRBJ1-1 | TRBV28 | 12 | -
TGCAGTGCTAGGCCTTGGGCTTTCTTT | CSARPWAFF | - | TRBJ1-1 | TRBV20-1 | 9 | -
TGCAGCGTCCGGGGTACTAGCGGGAGGGGCACAGATACGCAGTATTTT | CSVRGTSGRGTDTQYF | TRBD2 | TRBJ2-3 | TRBV29-1 | 16 | -
TGTGCCAGCAGCACCACGGCAGGGGGAGTCGATGAGCAGTTCTTC | CASSTTAGGVDEQFF | TRBD1 | TRBJ2-1 | TRBV9 | 15 | many
TGTGCCAGCAGTCAACTACAGGGTTGGGGCTACACCTTC | CASSQLQGWGYTF | - | TRBJ1-2 | TRBV27 | 13 | -
TGTGCCAGCGGGGGCCGAACCTACGAGCAGTACTTC | CASGGRTYEQYF | - | TRBJ2-7 | TRBV7-9 | 12 | many
TGCGCCAGCAGCTTGGTCTACGGGGAGTCGAGGAACACTGAAGCTTTCTTT | CASSLVYGESRNTEAFF | - | TRBJ1-1 | TRBV5-1 | 17 | many
TGTGCCAGCAGCCCCTACTCGGGGGCAGAAGGGACTGAAGCTTTCTTT | CASSPYSGAEGTEAFF | - | TRBJ1-1 | TRBV11-2 | 16 | -
TGTGCCAGCAGCCCGGGACCCCTCTCCGGGGAGCTGTTTTTT | CASSPGPLSGELFF | - | TRBJ2-2 | TRBV11-2 | 14 | -
TGTGCCAGGGGAGGAGGGGGTTTCAATGAGCAGTTCTTC | CARGGGGFNEQFF | - | TRBJ2-1 | TRBV12-3/TRBV12-4 | 13 | few
TGCGCCAGCAGCTTGGAGGCAGGGCTTAGCACAGATACGCAGTATTTT | CASSLEAGLSTDTQYF | - | TRBJ2-3 | TRBV5-1 | 16 | -
TGTGCCACGACCGGTGCAACTAATGAAAAACTGTTTTTT | CATTGATNEKLFF | - | TRBJ1-4 | TRBV2 | 13 | -
TGCGGTGCTAGAGCGATTGACGTCTCCTACAATGAGCAGTTCTTC | CGARAIDVSYNEQFF | - | TRBJ2-1 | TRBV20-1 | 15 | -
TGTGCCAGCAGTTCAATAGCGGGACTCTACAATGAGCAGTTCTTC | CASSSIAGLYNEQFF | TRBD2 | TRBJ2-1 | TRBV6-5 | 15 | many
TGCAGCGTTGAACGCGAGAACACTGAAGCTTTCTTT | CSVERENTEAFF | - | TRBJ1-1 | TRBV29-1 | 12 | many
TGTGCCAGCTCAACCCGGGCCAAAAACGACGAGCAGTACTTC | CASSTRAKNDEQYF | - | TRBJ2-7 | TRBV18 | 14 | -
TGTGCCAGCAGTTTATTGCGCAATCAGCCCCAGCATTTT | CASSLLRNQPQHF | - | TRBJ1-5 | TRBV28 | 13 | -
TGCGCCAGCAGCTTGGAATGGGGAACGGGGGCCAACGTCCTGACTTTC | CASSLEWGTGANVLTF | - | TRBJ2-6 | TRBV5-1 | 16 | -
TGCAGTGCTAGAGATGGGAGGGGAACGGGCTACACCTTC | CSARDGRGTGYTF | - | TRBJ1-2 | TRBV20-1 | 13 | few
TGCAGTGCGGTGGGGGAACGGTACGAGCAGTACTTC | CSAVGERYEQYF | - | TRBJ2-7 | TRBV20-1 | 12 | -
TGTGCCAGCAGTTTGCCGGGGTCAGCCTATCAGCCCCAGCATTTT | CASSLPGSAYQPQHF | - | TRBJ1-5 | TRBV6-2/TRBV6-3 | 15 | -
TGTGCCAGCAGTTTACGGGAGAGCAATCAGCCCCAGCATTTT | CASSLRESNQPQHF | - | TRBJ1-5 | TRBV27 | 14 | many
TGCAGTGCCAGCAACAGGGGCCTGTACGAAAAACTGTTTTTT | CSASNRGLYEKLFF | TRBD1 | TRBJ1-4 | TRBV20-1 | 14 | -
TGCGCCAGCAGCCAGGATAGCGGAAGCTCCTACAATGAGCAGTTCTTC | CASSQDSGSSYNEQFF | - | TRBJ2-1 | TRBV4-3 | 16 | -
TGTGCCAGTAGTGGGGACTTAAAGAATCAGCCCCAGCATTTT | CASSGDLKNQPQHF | - | TRBJ1-5 | TRBV19 | 14 | few
TGTGCCAGCAGCCCCCACTGGGGGGGCGTCCTCCGTGAGCAGTTCTTC | CASSPHWGGVLREQFF | - | TRBJ2-1 | TRBV3-1 | 16 | -
TGTGCCAGCAGCCTACAGGGGGCAGCAGGGAATGAGCAGTTCTTC | CASSLQGAAGNEQFF | TRBD1 | TRBJ2-1 | TRBV6-1 | 15 | -
TGCAGTGCTCCAGACGGACACTGGGAAAAACTGTTTTTT | CSAPDGHWEKLFF | - | TRBJ1-4 | TRBV20-1 | 13 | few